The 9 T cell receptor beta chains reported below all come from one sample, sequenced in a study of blood T cell repertoires in COVID-19. Assay used: immunoSEQ multiplex PCR; TCRdb lists only in-frame clones, some missing. This sample has 60,000 to 85,000 clones, with roughly 80% found just once. The sequencing input was peripheral blood. These receptor sequences come from a man aged 80 or over with acute or convalescent COVID-19.

The CDR3 protein is CASSRDSGNTIYF. The CDR3 DNA sequence: TGCGCCAGCAGCCGGGACTCCGGAAACACCATATATTTT. This chain uses TRBV5-1 with TRBJ1-3; D perhaps matches TRBD1 (5 bases). Trimming cost V 4 bases and J 4 bases, with 9 bases left between them. The CDR3 spans 13 residues. Germline-derived CDR1 and CDR2 are SGHRS and YFSETQ.

The rearrangement joins TRBV5-1 to TRBJ2-3; TRBD1 matches 7 bases. The CDR3 is 15 residues long. Germline assignment: CDR1 SGHRS and CDR2 YFSETQ. Losses at the gene ends were 4 bases for V and 4 bases for J; bases not matched to a gene: 9. The CDR3 DNA reads TGCGCCAGCAGCAAAGGGGGCCAGGAAGCAGATACGCAGTATTTT. Protein product: CASSKGGQEADTQYF.

Here the CDR3 reads CATSPRGTSGNNNEQFF. In DNA form, the CDR3 reads TGTGCCACCAGTCCCCGGGGGACTAGCGGGAACAACAATGAGCAGTTCTTC. V gene TRBV24-1 combines with J gene TRBJ2-1; TRBD2 matches at 13 bases. CDR3 length: 17 amino acids. The V segment lost 6 bases and the J segment 5 bases; nucleotides outside the gene matches: 9. The V gene's germline CDR1 is KGHDR and CDR2 SFDVKD.

The V and J genes are TRBV20-1 and TRBJ1-2; D unclear. V was trimmed by 3 bases and J by 6 bases, leaving 5 bases between them. CDR1 is DFQATT and CDR2 is SNEGSKA in the germline V gene (reference sequence). This CDR3 comprises 10 residues. CDR3 protein: CSASRDGYTF. CDR3 nucleotides: TGCAGTGCTAGTCGGGATGGCTACACCTTC.

The rearrangement links TRBV6-5 to TRBJ2-3; D unresolved. The V gene lost 6 bases and the J gene lost 0 bases, with 10 bases spanning the gap. The CDR3 loop spans 14 amino acids. The germline CDR1 and CDR2 sequences are MNHEY and SVGAGI. In DNA form, the CDR3 reads TGTGCCAGCAGCCGAGAATATAGCACAGATACGCAGTATTTT. Protein sequence: CASSREYSTDTQYF.

The CDR3 loop reads CASSPLGSPNNEQFF. Here the CDR3 DNA reads TGTGCCAGCAGCCCACTAGGCAGTCCGAACAATGAGCAGTTCTTC. J is TRBJ2-1 and V is TRBV7-3; the D gene is possibly TRBD2 (5 bases). The CDR3 runs 15 residues. V lost 5 bases, J lost 5 bases, and 16 bases lay in between. Looked up from germline, CDR1 is SGHTA and CDR2 is FQGTGA.

This clone was seen a handful of times. The CDR3 loop is CASSSGLGFEQYF. CDR3 sequence (DNA): TGCGCCAGCAGTTCGGGACTAGGCTTCGAGCAGTACTTC. V and J are TRBV10-1 and TRBJ2-7; 8 nucleotides align to TRBD2. Germline V gives CDR1 WNHNN, CDR2 SYGVQD (reference sequence). This CDR3 is 13 amino acids long. J was trimmed by 6 bases and V by 5 bases; bases with no gene match: 6.

V is TRBV2 and J is TRBJ2-7, with 9 bases lining up with TRBD1. With 6 bases clipped from V and 2 bases from J, the junction kept 8 bases outside the gene matches. CDR1 is SNHLY, CDR2 FYNNEI, per germline. The CDR3 has 15 residues. The CDR3 here is CASSSPGTGTYEQYF. In DNA, the CDR3 is TGTGCCAGCAGCAGTCCCGGGACAGGGACCTACGAGCAGTACTTC.

The chain joins TRBV12-5 to TRBJ1-1, with 10 bases matching TRBD1. The CDR3 extends over 14 amino acids. Germline CDR1 LGHNT, CDR2 FRNRAP. V was clipped by 7 bases and J by 1 base; unmatched bases: 3. This chain's CDR3 is CASARDRGNTEAFF. CDR3 nucleotides: TGTGCTAGTGCTCGGGACAGGGGGAACACTGAAGCTTTCTTT. The full variable domain, in which reference TRBV12-5 and TRBJ1-1 provide the parts outside the CDR3, is DARVTQTPRHKVTEMGQEVTMRCQPILGHNTVFWYRQTMMQGLELLAYFRNRAPLDDSGMPKDRFSAEMPDATLATLKIQPSEPRDSAVYFCASARDRGNTEAFFGQGTRLTVV.